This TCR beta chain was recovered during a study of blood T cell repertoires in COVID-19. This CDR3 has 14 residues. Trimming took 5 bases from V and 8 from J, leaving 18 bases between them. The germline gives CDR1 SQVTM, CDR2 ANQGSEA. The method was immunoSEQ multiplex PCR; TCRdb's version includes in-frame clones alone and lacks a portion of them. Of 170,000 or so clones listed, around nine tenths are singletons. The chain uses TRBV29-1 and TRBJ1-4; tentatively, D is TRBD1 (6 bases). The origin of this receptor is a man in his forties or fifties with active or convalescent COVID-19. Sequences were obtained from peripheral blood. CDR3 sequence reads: CSVSGQTKGEKLFF. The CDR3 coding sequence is TGCAGCGTTTCTGGACAGACCAAGGGCGAAAAACTGTTTTTT.